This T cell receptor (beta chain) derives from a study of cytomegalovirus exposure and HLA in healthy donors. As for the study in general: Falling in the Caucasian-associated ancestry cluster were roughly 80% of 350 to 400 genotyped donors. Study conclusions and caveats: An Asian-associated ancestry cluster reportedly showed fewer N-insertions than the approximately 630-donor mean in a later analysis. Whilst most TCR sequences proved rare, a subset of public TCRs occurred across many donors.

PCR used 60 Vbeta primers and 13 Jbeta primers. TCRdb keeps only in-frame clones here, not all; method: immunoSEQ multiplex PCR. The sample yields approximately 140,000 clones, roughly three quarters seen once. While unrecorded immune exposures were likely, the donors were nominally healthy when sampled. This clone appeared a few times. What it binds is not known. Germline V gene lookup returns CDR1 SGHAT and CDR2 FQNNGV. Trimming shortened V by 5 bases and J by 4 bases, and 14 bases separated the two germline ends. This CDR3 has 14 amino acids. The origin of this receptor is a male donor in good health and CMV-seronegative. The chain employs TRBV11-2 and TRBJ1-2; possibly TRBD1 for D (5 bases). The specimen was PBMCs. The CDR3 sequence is CASSTAGGGYGYTF. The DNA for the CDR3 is TGTGCCAGCAGCACCGCGGGGGGGGGCTATGGCTACACCTTC.